A selection of T cell receptor beta chains follows, all from one sample in a study of beta chain features in type 1 diabetes. TCRdb's copy holds only in-frame clones and misses some; the assay was immunoSEQ multiplex PCR. The table lists more than 300,000 clones, around an eighth of them singletons. Sequencing was performed on naive CD4+ T cells from blood. These receptors were taken from a woman aged 18-30 years with type 1 diabetes. Each CDR3 is given with its conserved first and last residue. The D gene is left open where the match is weak. Part of the rows lack a size; the others show once, few, many or a class for expanded clones.

. TRBJ2-1 TRBV9 TRBD2 CASSGGLAGVNEQFF TGTGCCAGCAGCGGCGGACTAGCGGGAGTCAATGAGCAGTTCTTC
. TRBJ1-3 TRBV5-1 . CASSHNLRGSGNTIYF TGCGCCAGCAGCCACAACCTGCGGGGGTCTGGAAACACCATATATTTT
few TRBJ2-5 TRBV27 . CASSLVPFFAGGIGTQYF TGTGCCAGCAGTTTAGTGCCCTTCTTCGCGGGCGGTATCGGGACCCAGTACTTC
few TRBJ2-7 TRBV7-2 . CASSLTRQVNEQYF TGTGCCAGCAGCTTAACAAGACAGGTCAACGAGCAGTACTTC
. TRBJ2-7 TRBV5-1 TRBD2 CASSGTGTTAGEQYF TGCGCCAGCAGCGGAACCGGGACTACGGCTGGCGAGCAGTACTTC
few TRBJ1-4 TRBV30 . CAWSASGTTGTEKLFF TGTGCCTGGAGTGCCTCGGGAACCACAGGGACTGAAAAACTGTTTTTT
few TRBJ2-1 TRBV21-1 . CASSNSGRINEQFF TGTGCCAGCAGCAATAGCGGGAGGATCAATGAGCAGTTCTTC
few TRBJ1-6 TRBV19 TRBD1 CASSLDRDSPLHF TGTGCCAGTAGCCTTGACAGGGACTCACCCCTCCACTTT
few TRBJ2-3 TRBV15 TRBD2 CATSRDPPLAGDTDTQYF TGTGCCACCAGCAGAGATCCCCCACTAGCGGGGGACACAGATACGCAGTATTTT
few TRBJ1-1 TRBV6-6 . CASNIQAGEAFF TGTGCCAGCAACATACAGGCCGGTGAAGCTTTCTTT
few TRBJ2-1 TRBV25-1 . CASSGQISYNEQFF TGTGCCAGCAGTGGACAGATATCCTACAATGAGCAGTTCTTC
few TRBJ2-3 TRBV9 . CASSARDTRTDTQYF TGTGCCAGCAGCGCCCGGGACACCCGCACAGATACGCAGTATTTT
. TRBJ2-2 TRBV7-9 TRBD1 CASSSDRRNTGELFF TGTGCCAGCAGTTCGGACAGGAGGAACACCGGGGAGCTGTTTTTT
. TRBJ2-3 TRBV30 . CAWSVRADTQYF TGTGCCTGGAGTGTACGAGCAGATACGCAGTATTTT
few TRBJ1-1 TRBV11-1 TRBD1 CASSPLQGREAFF TGTGCCAGCAGCCCTCTACAGGGGCGGGAAGCTTTCTTT
. TRBJ2-5 TRBV7-3 . CASSEVGGETQYF TGTGCCAGCAGCGAGGTCGGTGGGGAGACCCAGTACTTC
. TRBJ1-4 TRBV5-6 TRBD1 CASSLEDRGRGLEKLFF TGTGCCAGCAGCTTGGAGGACAGGGGTAGAGGGCTTGAAAAACTGTTTTTT
few TRBJ2-3 TRBV5-1 . CASSSGQRDTQYF TGCGCCAGCAGCTCCGGCCAGCGGGATACGCAGTATTTT
few TRBJ2-4 TRBV18 . CASSPGQGGDIQYF TGTGCCAGCTCACCTGGACAGGGAGGGGACATTCAGTACTTC
few TRBJ1-2 TRBV25-1 . CASSAGVTYGYTF TGTGCCAGCAGTGCCGGGGTTACCTATGGCTACACCTTC
few TRBJ2-7 TRBV28 TRBD1 CASSLRTGQQYF TGTGCCAGCAGCCTCCGGACAGGACAGCAGTACTTC
few TRBJ2-5 TRBV7-9 TRBD1 CASSTDRAWETQYF TGTGCCAGCAGCACGGACAGGGCATGGGAGACCCAGTACTTC
. TRBJ2-7 TRBV4-1 . CASSQSYRGGSYEQYF TGCGCCAGCAGCCAGTCATACAGGGGGGGCTCCTACGAGCAGTACTTC
. TRBJ2-1 TRBV23-1 TRBD2 CAKKREGLYNEQFF TGCGCCAAAAAGCGGGAGGGCCTCTACAATGAGCAGTTCTTC
. TRBJ2-7 TRBV30 TRBD2 CAWSAGGSYEQYF TGTGCCTGGAGCGCCGGGGGGTCCTACGAGCAGTACTTC
. TRBJ1-2 TRBV7-2 . CASSFGRDYGYTF TGTGCCAGCAGCTTCGGCAGGGACTATGGCTACACCTTC